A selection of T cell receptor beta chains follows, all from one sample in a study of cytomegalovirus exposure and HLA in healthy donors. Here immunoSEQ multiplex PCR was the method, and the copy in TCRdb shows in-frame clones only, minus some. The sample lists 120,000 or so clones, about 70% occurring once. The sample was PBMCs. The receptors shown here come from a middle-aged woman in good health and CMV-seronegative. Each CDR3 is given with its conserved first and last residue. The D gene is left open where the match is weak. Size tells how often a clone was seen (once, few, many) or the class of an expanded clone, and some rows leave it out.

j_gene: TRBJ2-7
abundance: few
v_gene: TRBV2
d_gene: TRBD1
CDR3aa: CASSGQGLKNEQYF
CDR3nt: TGTGCCAGCAGTGGACAGGGTTTAAAGAACGAGCAGTACTTC

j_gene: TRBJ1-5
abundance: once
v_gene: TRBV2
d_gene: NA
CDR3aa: CASSEGTDSNQPQHF
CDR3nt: TGTGCCAGCAGTGAAGGGACAGATAGCAATCAGCCCCAGCATTTT

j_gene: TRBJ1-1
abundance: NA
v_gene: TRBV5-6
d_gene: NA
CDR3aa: CASSTDREAFF
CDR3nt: TGTGCCAGCAGCACCGACAGGGAAGCTTTCTTT

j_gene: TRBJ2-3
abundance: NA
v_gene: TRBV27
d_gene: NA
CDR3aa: CASRAAGFQGTDTQYF
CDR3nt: TGTGCCAGCAGGGCCGCAGGGTTTCAAGGCACAGATACGCAGTATTTT

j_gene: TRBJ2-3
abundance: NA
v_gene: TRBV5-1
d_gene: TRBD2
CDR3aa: CASSSGTSGRTPDTQYF
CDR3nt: TGCGCCAGCAGCTCCGGGACTAGCGGGAGGACCCCAGATACGCAGTATTTT

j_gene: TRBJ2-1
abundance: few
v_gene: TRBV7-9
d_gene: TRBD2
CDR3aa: CASSLTSGSVNEQFF
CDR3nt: TGTGCCAGCAGCTTAACTAGCGGGAGTGTCAATGAGCAGTTCTTC

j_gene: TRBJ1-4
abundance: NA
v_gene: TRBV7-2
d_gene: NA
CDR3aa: CASSLRGGGTNEKLFF
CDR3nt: TGTGCCAGCAGCTTACGGGGAGGAGGAACTAATGAAAAACTGTTTTTT

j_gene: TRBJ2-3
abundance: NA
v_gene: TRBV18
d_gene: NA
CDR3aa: CASSPRLDTDTQYF
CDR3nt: TGTGCCAGCTCACCACGACTAGACACAGATACGCAGTATTTT

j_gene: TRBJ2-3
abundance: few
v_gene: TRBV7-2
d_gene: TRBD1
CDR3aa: CASSFRRPRDRVTDTQYF
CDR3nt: TGTGCCAGCAGCTTCCGCCGACCTCGGGACAGGGTAACGGATACGCAGTATTTT

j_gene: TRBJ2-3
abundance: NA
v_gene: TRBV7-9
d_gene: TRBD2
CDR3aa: CASSLGLAGTDTQYF
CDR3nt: TGTGCCAGCAGCTTAGGACTAGCGGGGACAGATACGCAGTATTTT

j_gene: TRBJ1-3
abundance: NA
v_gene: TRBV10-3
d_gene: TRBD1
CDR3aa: CAISDQGASGNTIYF
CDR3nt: TGTGCCATCAGTGATCAGGGGGCGAGTGGAAACACCATATATTTT

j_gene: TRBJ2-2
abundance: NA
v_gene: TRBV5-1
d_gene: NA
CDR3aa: CASSLEGRGNTGELFF
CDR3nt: TGCGCCAGCAGCTTGGAGGGCAGGGGGAACACCGGGGAGCTGTTTTTT

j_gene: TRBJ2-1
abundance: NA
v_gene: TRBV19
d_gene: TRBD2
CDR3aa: CASSKGASGLYNEQFF
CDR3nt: TGTGCCAGTAGTAAAGGGGCTAGCGGGTTGTACAATGAGCAGTTCTTC

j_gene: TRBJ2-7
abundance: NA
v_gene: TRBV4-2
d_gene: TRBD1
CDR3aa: CASSQLDRGGYEQYF
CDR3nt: TGTGCCAGCAGCCAATTAGACAGGGGTGGCTACGAGCAGTACTTC

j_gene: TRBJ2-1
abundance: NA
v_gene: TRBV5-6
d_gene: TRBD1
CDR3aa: CASSSTGTAYNEQFF
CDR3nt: TGTGCCAGCAGCTCTACCGGGACAGCATACAATGAGCAGTTCTTC

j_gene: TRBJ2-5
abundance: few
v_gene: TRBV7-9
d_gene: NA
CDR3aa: CASSLGGGVQETQYF
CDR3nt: TGTGCCAGCAGCTTGGGTGGCGGGGTCCAAGAGACCCAGTACTTC

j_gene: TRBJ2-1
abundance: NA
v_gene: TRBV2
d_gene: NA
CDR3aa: CASKVGREYNEQFF
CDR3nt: TGTGCCAGCAAGGTGGGCCGTGAGTACAATGAGCAGTTCTTC

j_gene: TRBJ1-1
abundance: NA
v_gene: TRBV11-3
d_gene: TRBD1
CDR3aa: CASSLGDSATEAFF
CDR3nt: TGTGCCAGCAGCTTAGGGGACAGTGCGACTGAAGCTTTCTTT

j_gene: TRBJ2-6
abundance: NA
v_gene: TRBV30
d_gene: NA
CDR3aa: CAWRTGSGANVLTF
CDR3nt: TGTGCCTGGAGGACGGGGTCTGGGGCCAACGTCCTGACTTTC

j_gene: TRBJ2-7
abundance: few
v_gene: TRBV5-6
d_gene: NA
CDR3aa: CASSLVGGYEQYF
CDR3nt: TGTGCCAGCAGCTTGGTCGGGGGCTACGAGCAGTACTTC

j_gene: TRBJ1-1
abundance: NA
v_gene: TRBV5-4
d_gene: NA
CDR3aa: CASSRNLLPEAFF
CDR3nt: TGTGCCAGCAGCCGGAATCTACTACCCGAAGCTTTCTTT

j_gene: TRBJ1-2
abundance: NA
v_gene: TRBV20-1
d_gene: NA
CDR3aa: CSARNYGYTF
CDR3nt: TGCAGTGCGCGTAACTATGGCTACACCTTC

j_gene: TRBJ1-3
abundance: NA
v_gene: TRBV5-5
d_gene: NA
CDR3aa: CASSLLNREGNTIYF
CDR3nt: TGTGCCAGCAGCTTGTTAAACAGGGAGGGCAACACCATATATTTT

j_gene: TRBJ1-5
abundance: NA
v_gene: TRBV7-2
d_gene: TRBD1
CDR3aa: CASRGGQDLNQPQHF
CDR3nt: TGTGCCAGCAGAGGGGGACAGGACCTCAATCAGCCCCAGCATTTT

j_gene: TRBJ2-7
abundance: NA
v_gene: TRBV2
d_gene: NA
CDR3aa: CAGGGSPYEQYF
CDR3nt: TGTGCCGGAGGGGGCTCCCCCTACGAGCAGTACTTC

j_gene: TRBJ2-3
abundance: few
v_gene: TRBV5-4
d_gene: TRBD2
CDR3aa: CASSAGEAGGPDTQYF
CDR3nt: TGTGCCAGCAGTGCAGGGGAGGCGGGGGGGCCAGATACGCAGTATTTT

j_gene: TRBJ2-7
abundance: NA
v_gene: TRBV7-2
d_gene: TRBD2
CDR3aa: CASSLAPGGLYEQYF
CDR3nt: TGTGCCAGCAGCTTAGCACCGGGGGGGCTCTACGAGCAGTACTTC

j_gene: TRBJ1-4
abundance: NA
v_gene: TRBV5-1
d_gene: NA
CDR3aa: CASSRDRINEKLFF
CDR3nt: TGCGCCAGCAGCCGTGACAGGATTAATGAAAAACTGTTTTTT

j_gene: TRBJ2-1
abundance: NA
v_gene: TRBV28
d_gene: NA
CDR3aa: CASSRLRQFF
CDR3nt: TGTGCCAGCAGTCGACTCAGGCAGTTCTTC

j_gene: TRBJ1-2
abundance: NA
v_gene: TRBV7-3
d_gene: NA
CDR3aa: CASSLTGSRGSYYTF
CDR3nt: TGTGCCAGCAGCTTAACCGGGAGTCGCGGGTCTTACTACACCTTC

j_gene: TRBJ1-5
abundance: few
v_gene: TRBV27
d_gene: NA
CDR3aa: CASSWGGSQPQHF
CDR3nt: TGTGCCAGCAGTTGGGGGGGGAGCCAGCCCCAGCATTTT

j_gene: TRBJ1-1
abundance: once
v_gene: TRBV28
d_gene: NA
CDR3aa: CASSLIQGRTEAFF
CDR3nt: TGTGCCAGCAGTTTGATACAGGGTCGAACTGAAGCTTTCTTT

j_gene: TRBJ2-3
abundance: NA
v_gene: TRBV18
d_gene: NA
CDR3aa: CASSPGEDTQYF
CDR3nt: TGTGCCAGCTCACCGGGCGAGGATACGCAGTATTTT

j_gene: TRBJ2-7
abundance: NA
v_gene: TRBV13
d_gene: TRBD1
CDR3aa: CASSSLRGTFGGQYF
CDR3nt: TGTGCCAGCAGCAGCCTCAGGGGGACATTTGGAGGGCAGTACTTC

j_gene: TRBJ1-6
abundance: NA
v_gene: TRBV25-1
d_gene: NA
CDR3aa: CASSEAGNSPLHF
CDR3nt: TGTGCCAGCAGTGAGGCAGGGAATTCACCCCTCCACTTT

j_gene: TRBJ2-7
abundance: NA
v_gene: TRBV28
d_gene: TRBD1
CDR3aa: CASSSGQALTISRQYF
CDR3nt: TGTGCCAGCAGTTCGGGACAGGCACTTACTATCTCGAGGCAGTACTTC

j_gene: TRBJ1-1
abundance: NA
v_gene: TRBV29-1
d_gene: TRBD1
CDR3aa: CSVSTGVGDTEAFF
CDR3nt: TGCAGCGTTTCCACAGGGGTCGGGGACACTGAAGCTTTCTTT

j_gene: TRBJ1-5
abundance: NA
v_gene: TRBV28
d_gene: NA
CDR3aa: CASSLWTGGNQPQHF
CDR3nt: TGTGCCAGCAGTCTTTGGACGGGGGGAAATCAGCCCCAGCATTTT

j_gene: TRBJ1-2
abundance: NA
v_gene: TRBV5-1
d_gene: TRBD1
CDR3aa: CASNTGGQDYGYTF
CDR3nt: TGCGCCAGCAACACAGGGGGACAAGACTATGGCTACACCTTC

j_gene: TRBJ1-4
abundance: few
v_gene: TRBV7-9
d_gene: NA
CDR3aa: CASSGGGGAHEKLFF
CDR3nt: TGTGCCAGCAGCGGGGGTGGAGGGGCACATGAAAAACTGTTTTTT

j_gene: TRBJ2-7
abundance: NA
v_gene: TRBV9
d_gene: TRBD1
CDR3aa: CASSDRQGFGEQYF
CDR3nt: TGTGCCAGCAGCGACCGACAGGGATTCGGAGAGCAGTACTTC

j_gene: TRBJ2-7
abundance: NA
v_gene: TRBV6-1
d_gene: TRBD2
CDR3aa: CASSGGLAGRGSYEQYF
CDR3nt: TGTGCCAGCAGTGGGGGACTAGCGGGGCGCGGATCTTACGAGCAGTACTTC

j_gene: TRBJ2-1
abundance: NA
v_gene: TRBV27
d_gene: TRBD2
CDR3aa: CASSLISGKTNEQFF
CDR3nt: TGTGCCAGCAGTTTGATTAGCGGGAAGACCAATGAGCAGTTCTTC

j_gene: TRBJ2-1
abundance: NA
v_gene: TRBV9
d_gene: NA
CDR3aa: CASRRGEGYNEQFF
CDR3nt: TGTGCCAGCAGAAGGGGGGAGGGGTACAATGAGCAGTTCTTC

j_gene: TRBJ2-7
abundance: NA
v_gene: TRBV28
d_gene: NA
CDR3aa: CASSFIGLARYEQYF
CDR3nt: TGTGCCAGCAGTTTTATAGGGCTAGCACGGTACGAGCAGTACTTC

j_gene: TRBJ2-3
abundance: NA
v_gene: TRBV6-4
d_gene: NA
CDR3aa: CASSDSAGKGDTQYF
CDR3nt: TGTGCCAGCAGTGACTCGGCAGGGAAAGGAGATACGCAGTATTTT

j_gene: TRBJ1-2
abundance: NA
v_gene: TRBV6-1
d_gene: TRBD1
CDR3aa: CASRQGQGGYTF
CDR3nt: TGTGCCAGTAGACAGGGACAAGGTGGCTACACCTTC

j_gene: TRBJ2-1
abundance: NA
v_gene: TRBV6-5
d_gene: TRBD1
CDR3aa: CASRTPGQGYNEQFF
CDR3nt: TGTGCCAGCAGGACCCCGGGACAGGGTTACAATGAGCAGTTCTTC